The next 9 T cell receptor beta chains were all read from a single sample in a study of T cells in Graves' hyperthyroidism and ophthalmopathy. Regions amplified from RNA transcripts were the TCR beta CDR3 regions. First-round RT-PCR with HTBI primers amplified the TCR CDR3 region. TCRdb re-derived calls from the multiplex PCR reads in MiXCR, one entry per CDR3 protein. Of 650,000 to 800,000 distinct CDR3 sequences in the sample, approximately 42% are singletons; the top ten hold roughly 7.2%. The sample comprised peripheral blood or thyroid tissue (not recorded which). The receptor set was obtained from an adult man with Graves' disease, either hyperthyroidism or ophthalmopathy (not recorded which).

The CDR3 loop is CASSIYGGRANTGELFF. In DNA, the CDR3 is TGTGCCAGTAGTATATATGGCGGGAGAGCGAACACCGGGGAGCTGTTTTTT. The chain uses TRBV19 and TRBJ2-2, with 7 bases lining up with TRBD2. The CDR3 runs to 17 residues. V gave up 2 bases and J gave up 0 bases; unmatched junction bases: 6. Germline V CDR1 and CDR2: LNHDA, SQIVND (reference sequence).

This chain uses TRBV9 with TRBJ2-7; a possible D gene is TRBD1 (6 bases). CDR1 is SGDLS, CDR2 YYNGEE, per germline. V was trimmed by 0 bases and J by 6 bases, leaving 10 bases between them. The CDR3 is 13 amino acids. The CDR3 loop reads CASSVVVQGEQYF. CDR3 nucleotides: TGTGCCAGCAGCGTAGTAGTACAGGGCGAGCAGTACTTC.

The chain combines TRBV20-1 with TRBJ2-5, with TRBD2 matching over 15 bases. Germline trimming cut 5 bases from V and 4 bases from J; bases unmatched to any gene: 5. Germline V gene data show CDR1 as DFQATT and CDR2 as SNEGSKA (reference sequence). CDR3 length: 15 residues. The CDR3 bases are TGCAGTGCTCCTCCGGGACTAGCGGGGGGAGAGACCCAGTACTTC. Translation: CSAPPGLAGGETQYF.

The sample holds a few counts of this clonotype. J is TRBJ1-4 and V is TRBV11-3; D is ambiguous. The CDR3 sequence is 15 residues long. CDR1 is SGHNT, CDR2 YENEEA, per germline. V gave up 5 bases and J gave up 6 bases, with 16 bases separating them. CDR3 coding DNA: TGTGCCAGCAGCCCTTGGTCTAAGCGTCATGAAAAACTGTTTTTT. Its translation: CASSPWSKRHEKLFF.

V is TRBV2 and J is TRBJ1-5; 8 nucleotides align to TRBD1. Germline assignment: CDR1 SNHLY and CDR2 FYNNEI. This CDR3 spans 15 amino acids. The J segment lost 7 bases and the V segment lost 6 bases, leaving 11 bases of the junction unmatched. Written as DNA, the CDR3 is TGTGCCAGCAGCCCTAAACCAGGGGGCCACCAGCCCCAGCATTTT. This translates into CASSPKPGGHQPQHF.

A word on this clonotype: It may be a read error: a sequence one base away is much more abundant. The chain couples TRBV2 to TRBJ1-5; no definite D call. This CDR3 region has 14 residues. CDR1 is SNHLY and CDR2 is FYNNEI in the germline V gene. Here the CDR3 DNA reads TGTGCCAACAGTGAGAGAGGAATGAATCAGCCCCAGCATTTT. It encodes CANSERGMNQPQHF.

This clonotype was detected only once. V gene TRBV7-9 combines with J gene TRBJ1-6; 7 bases line up with TRBD1. With 1 base clipped from V and 8 bases from J, the junction kept 5 bases outside the gene matches. CDR3 length: 15 residues. Germline CDR1 SEHNR, CDR2 FQNEAQ (reference sequence). Here the CDR3 DNA reads TGTGCCAGCAGCTTAGGACAGGGCCTTTATTCACCCCTCCACTTT. Translating gives CASSLGQGLYSPLHF.

The chain recombines TRBV20-1 with TRBJ2-7; a possible D gene is TRBD1 (6 bases). Trimming removed 5 bases from V and 2 bases from J, with 7 bases in between. The germline gives CDR1 DFQATT, CDR2 SNEGSKA (reference sequence). This CDR3 is built from 11 residues. The CDR3 coding sequence is TGCAGTGCTCCAGGGGCCTACGAGCAGTACTTC. It specifies CSAPGAYEQYF.

This clonotype was seen many times. The chain recombines TRBV24-1 with TRBJ2-5, with 8 nucleotides matching TRBD1. The J segment lost 2 bases and the V segment lost 4 bases, leaving 8 bases of the junction unmatched. In germline, CDR1 is KGHDR, CDR2 SFDVKD. This CDR3 contains 16 residues. The CDR3 protein is CATSDPTGTGQETQYF. The CDR3 nucleotides read TGTGCCACCAGTGACCCGACGGGGACAGGACAAGAGACCCAGTACTTC.